Shown below are 12 T cell receptor beta chains from a single sample sequenced in a study of T cells after yellow fever vaccination. A single record per CDR3 protein comes from TCRdb applying MiXCR to the 5' RACE reads. The table lists about 350,000 distinct CDR3 sequences, 8% to 9.5% of them singletons. Specimen: PBMCs, collected around 45 days after the first yellow fever vaccination. These TCRs come from a young man who received the YFV17D yellow fever vaccine.

This clonotype was seen at least ten times. CDR3 nucleotide sequence: TGCGCCAGCAGCTTATTGGGGGGCCTCTACGAGCAGTACGTC. Its translation: CASSLLGGLYEQYV. The rearrangement uses TRBV5-1 and TRBJ2-7; perhaps D is TRBD1 or TRBD2 (6 bases each). CDR3 size: 14 residues. V lost 2 bases and J 3 bases, leaving 12 bases between the germline ends. Germline V CDR1 and CDR2: SGHRS, YFSETQ.

The rearrangement uses TRBV2 and TRBJ1-1; 7 bases are a match to TRBD1. Per the germline V gene, CDR1 is SNHLY and CDR2 is FYNNEI. V lost 7 bases and J lost 1; bases outside the gene matches: 3. The CDR3 length is 13 residues. The CDR3 is CASKGQTNTEAFF. The CDR3 DNA sequence: TGTGCCAGCAAGGGACAGACGAACACTGAAGCTTTCTTT.

The chain combines TRBV6-1 with TRBJ2-5; TRBD2 matches 14 bases. The CDR3 is 18 amino acids. With V trimmed by 6 bases and J by 2 bases, 11 bases remained unmatched. The germline V gene has CDR1 MNHNS and CDR2 SASEGT. CDR3 sequence reads: CASRKPGLAGVTQETQYF. As DNA, the CDR3 is TGTGCCAGCAGGAAACCGGGACTAGCGGGGGTCACGCAAGAGACCCAGTACTTC.

A remark on this clonotype: A junction boundary mismatches the germline segment, possibly from a read error. The V call is TRBV4-2, the J call TRBJ2-1; D remains unclear. The germline V gene encodes CDR1 LGHNA and CDR2 YNFKEQ. The CDR3 sequence is 12 residues long. The chain's CDR3 is CASSKDGRSQFF. CDR3 DNA: TGTGCCAGCAGCAAAGATGGGCGGAGTCAGTTCTTC.

This clonotype was seen a handful of times. The chain recombines TRBV5-4 with TRBJ1-3, with no clear D. The V end lost 4 bases, the J end lost 0 bases, and 5 bases lay between the germline ends. CDR3 length equals 13 residues. The germline gives CDR1 SGHNT, CDR2 YYREEE (reference sequence). The CDR3 sequence is CASSMSSGNTIYF. The CDR3 coding sequence is TGTGCCAGCAGCATGAGCTCTGGAAACACCATATATTTT.

The sample holds a few counts of this clonotype. The V call is TRBV15, the J call TRBJ2-5; D is possibly TRBD2 (6 bases). The ends were cut back, 5 bases at V and 4 bases at J, with 11 bases in the middle. The CDR3 is 13 residues long. Per the germline V gene, CDR1 is LNHNV and CDR2 is YYDKDF (reference sequence). CDR3 in DNA: TGTGCCACCAGCGCCGCGGGGATAGAGACCCAGTACTTC. Amino acid sequence: CATSAAGIETQYF.

This clonotype has a handful of counts. CDR3 residues: CASSDRDRVNTEAFF. As DNA, the CDR3 is TGTGCCAGCAGCGATCGGGACAGGGTAAACACTGAAGCTTTCTTT. The rearrangement joins TRBV7-9 to TRBJ1-1, with 9 bases lining up with TRBD1. Per the germline V gene, CDR1 is SEHNR and CDR2 is FQNEAQ (reference sequence). V lost 5 bases to trimming and J lost 2 bases; unmatched junction nucleotides: 6. The CDR3 is 15 residues long.

This clonotype was recorded a few times. The chain uses TRBV12-3 or TRBV12-4 and TRBJ2-1; 10 bases fit TRBD2. This CDR3 region has 16 residues. Losses at the gene ends were 5 bases for V and 9 bases for J; bases not matched to a gene: 13. This CDR3 is CASSPLAGESTTEQFF. The CDR3 DNA reads TGTGCCAGCAGTCCCCTAGCGGGGGAGTCTACAACTGAGCAGTTCTTC.

The chain combines TRBV7-2 with TRBJ1-2, with 8 bases matching TRBD1. J lost 5 bases, V lost 2 bases, and 7 bases had no gene match. The CDR3 runs 15 residues. The germline V gene encodes CDR1 SGHTA and CDR2 FQGNSA. CDR3 region: CASSLWTGPIYGYTF. CDR3 bases: TGTGCCAGCAGCTTATGGACAGGGCCAATTTATGGCTACACCTTC.

The gene calls are TRBV4-3 and TRBJ1-1; TRBD1 agrees at 9 bases. Germline CDR1 reads LGHNA; CDR2 reads YSLEER. Trimming cost V 0 bases and J 4 bases; bases outside gene matches: 6. CDR3 length: 16 residues. The CDR3 nucleotides read TGCGCCAGCAGCCAAGAACCGGGACAGGGTTTCACTGAAGCTTTCTTT. It encodes CASSQEPGQGFTEAFF.

This chain joins TRBV15 and TRBJ2-1, with D hard to call. V was shortened by 0 bases and J by 5 bases, with 8 bases between the two germline ends. The CDR3 covers 14 residues. Germline V gene lookup returns CDR1 LNHNV and CDR2 YYDKDF (reference sequence). The chain's CDR3 is CATSREFYDNEQFF. CDR3 bases: TGTGCCACCAGCAGAGAGTTCTACGACAATGAGCAGTTCTTC.

The chain's CDR3 is CASSPWTNNYGYTF. DNA for the CDR3: TGTGCCAGCAGTCCCTGGACCAATAACTATGGCTACACCTTC. The chain couples TRBV7-2 to TRBJ1-2; no firm D call. Deletions cut 6 bases from V and 1 base from J, with 12 bases between. Germline V lookup: CDR1 SGHTA, CDR2 FQGNSA. There are 14 residues in the CDR3.